The rows below give T cell receptor beta chains drawn from one sample of a study of blood T cell repertoires in COVID-19. The assay was immunoSEQ multiplex PCR, and TCRdb's table has in-frame clones only and misses some. This sample has approximately 250,000 clones, with over 75% found just once. The sample comprised peripheral blood. The receptor source for this set is a human donor in a cohort sampled during active COVID-19. The CDR3 runs from the conserved cysteine through the conserved F or W. The D gene is left open where the match is weak. Some rows have no size entry. The others give once, few or many, or a class for an expanded clone.

TRBJ2-7,TRBV15,.,TRBD2,CATSRDITSGRYEQYF,TGTGCCACCAGCAGAGATATCACTAGCGGGAGGTACGAGCAGTACTTC
TRBJ2-7,TRBV3-1/TRBV3-2,.,TRBD1,CASSAKTGGYSYEQYF,TGTGCCAGCAGCGCCAAAACAGGGGGCTACTCCTACGAGCAGTACTTC
TRBJ1-3,TRBV5-5,.,.,CASSLAGGAHSGNTIYF,TGTGCCAGCAGCTTGGCGGGAGGGGCCCACTCTGGAAACACCATATATTTT
TRBJ2-1,TRBV28,few,TRBD2,CASSLSRLASNEQFF,TGTGCCAGCAGTTTATCCCGACTAGCATCTAATGAGCAGTTCTTC
TRBJ2-5,TRBV6-1,.,.,CASSGGLLAQGQETQYF,TGTGCCAGCAGTGGAGGGCTCCTAGCCCAGGGGCAAGAGACCCAGTACTTC
TRBJ2-2,TRBV5-1,many,.,CASSWQGISGTGELFF,TGCGCCAGCAGCTGGCAAGGTATATCGGGCACCGGGGAGCTGTTTTTT
TRBJ1-4,TRBV5-1,.,.,CASSLEMTVATNEKLFF,TGCGCCAGCAGCTTGGAAATGACTGTTGCAACTAATGAAAAACTGTTTTTT
TRBJ2-2,TRBV6-6,.,.,CASRAGTGELFF,TGTGCCAGCAGAGCCGGCACCGGGGAGCTGTTTTTT
TRBJ2-5,TRBV7-2,.,TRBD1,CASSLNRGETQYF,TGTGCCAGCAGCTTAAACAGGGGAGAGACCCAGTACTTC
TRBJ1-5,TRBV2,.,.,CASMDNSNQPQHF,TGTGCCAGCATGGACAATAGCAATCAGCCCCAGCATTTT
TRBJ1-1,TRBV5-5,.,.,CASSRGWGEFNTEAFF,TGTGCCAGCAGCCGAGGGTGGGGGGAGTTCAACACTGAAGCTTTCTTT
TRBJ2-7,TRBV5-1,.,TRBD2,CASSQLAGGPYEQYF,TGCGCCAGCAGCCAACTAGCGGGAGGGCCGTACGAGCAGTACTTC
TRBJ2-3,TRBV12-3/TRBV12-4,.,.,CASSLSTDTQYF,TGTGCCAGCAGTCTGAGCACAGATACGCAGTATTTT
TRBJ2-2,TRBV5-1,.,.,CASPGQFEVGELFF,TGCGCCAGCCCTGGACAGTTTGAAGTCGGGGAGCTGTTTTTT
TRBJ1-1,TRBV6-5,few,TRBD1,CASSYSGTGDTEAFF,TGTGCCAGCAGTTACTCCGGGACAGGGGACACTGAAGCTTTCTTT
TRBJ1-3,TRBV27,.,TRBD1,CASSITGTGPGNTIYF,TGTGCCAGCAGTATAACCGGGACAGGGCCTGGAAACACCATATATTTT
TRBJ1-4,TRBV3-1/TRBV3-2,few,TRBD1,CASSRGNPGQGEKLFF,TGTGCCAGCAGCCGAGGGAATCCGGGACAGGGAGAAAAACTGTTTTTT
TRBJ2-1,TRBV5-8,.,TRBD2,CASRSGLASYNEQFF,TGTGCCAGCAGGTCCGGACTAGCTTCCTACAATGAGCAGTTCTTC
TRBJ2-7,TRBV6-5,.,TRBD1,CASSFQGAEAYEQYF,TGTGCCAGCAGCTTTCAGGGGGCGGAGGCCTACGAGCAGTACTTC
TRBJ1-6,TRBV10-2,.,TRBD1,CASRVSAGTGDNSPLHF,TGCGCCAGCAGGGTCAGTGCCGGGACAGGGGATAATTCACCCCTCCACTTT
TRBJ2-1,TRBV7-8,.,TRBD2,CASSLGTLVAGGLYNEQFF,TGTGCCAGCAGCTTAGGCACGTTGGTAGCGGGGGGACTATACAATGAGCAGTTCTTC
TRBJ2-1,TRBV11-3,.,.,CASGRGGSYNEQFF,TGTGCCAGCGGGCGGGGAGGCTCCTACAATGAGCAGTTCTTC
TRBJ1-6,TRBV7-9,.,TRBD1,CASSLGGQANSPLHF,TGTGCCAGCAGCTTAGGGGGACAGGCTAATTCACCCCTCCACTTT
TRBJ1-1,TRBV29-1,once,.,CSVVPDNLNTEAFF,TGCAGCGTCGTCCCGGACAACCTAAACACTGAAGCTTTCTTT
TRBJ2-7,TRBV2,.,TRBD1,CASNEDRLYEQYF,TGTGCCAGCAATGAGGACAGGCTCTACGAGCAGTACTTC
TRBJ2-5,TRBV7-6,.,TRBD2,CASSLNSPSGTQGETQYF,TGTGCCAGCAGCTTAAATTCACCTAGCGGAACCCAAGGCGAGACCCAGTACTTC
TRBJ2-1,TRBV3-1/TRBV3-2,once,.,CASSQAPLGSSYNEQFF,TGTGCCAGCAGCCAAGCCCCCTTGGGGAGCTCCTACAATGAGCAGTTCTTC
TRBJ1-1,TRBV4-1,.,.,CASSQVAGNTEAFF,TGCGCCAGCAGCCAAGTCGCGGGTAACACTGAAGCTTTCTTT
TRBJ2-6,TRBV18,.,TRBD1,CASSPTRTGAAGANVLTF,TGTGCCAGCTCACCAACACGGACAGGGGCGGCTGGGGCCAACGTCCTGACTTTC
TRBJ1-1,TRBV29-1,.,.,CSVGVAYPGEAFF,TGCAGCGTTGGGGTTGCTTACCCGGGAGAAGCTTTCTTT
TRBJ1-2,TRBV28,.,.,CASRKGRDYGYTF,TGTGCCAGCAGGAAAGGCAGGGACTATGGCTACACCTTC
TRBJ2-5,TRBV5-1,.,TRBD1,CATSRDSLETQYF,TGCGCCACATCCCGGGACAGCTTAGAGACCCAGTACTTC
TRBJ2-1,TRBV3-1/TRBV3-2,once,TRBD2,CASRRKTSGYNEQFF,TGTGCCAGCAGGCGCAAGACTAGCGGGTACAATGAGCAGTTCTTC
TRBJ2-2,TRBV6-4,.,TRBD1,CASSDSTGGTGELFF,TGTGCCAGCAGTGACTCGACAGGGGGCACCGGGGAGCTGTTTTTT
TRBJ2-6,TRBV18,.,.,CASSPEFSGANVLTF,TGTGCCAGCTCACCAGAGTTCTCTGGGGCCAACGTCCTGACTTTC
TRBJ2-5,TRBV3-1/TRBV3-2,.,TRBD2,CASSISGGGETQYF,TGTGCCAGCAGCATCAGCGGGGGGGGAGAGACCCAGTACTTC